The next 11 T cell receptor beta chains were all read from a single sample in a study of blood T cell repertoires in COVID-19. The protocol was immunoSEQ multiplex PCR, while the TCRdb copy is restricted to in-frame clones and leaves out a portion. The table lists just under 150,000 clones, approximately 87% of them singletons. The sequencing sample was made of peripheral blood. The receptors were gathered from a middle-aged man who had recovered from COVID-19.

The chain's CDR3 is CASSQVWRGREQYF. CDR3 bases: TGTGCCAGCAGCCAAGTTTGGAGGGGGCGCGAGCAGTACTTC. V gene TRBV14 combines with J gene TRBJ2-7, with a possible D match to TRBD1 (7 bases). The CDR3 consists of 14 residues. Germline CDR1 reads SGHDN; CDR2 reads FVKESK. Trimming shortened V by 1 base and J by 6 bases, and 13 bases separated the two germline ends.

The chain is built from TRBV6-2 or TRBV6-3 and TRBJ1-2; 8 nucleotides align to TRBD1. Germline lookup yields CDR1 MNHEY and CDR2 SVGEGT. The trim removed 6 bases at V and 2 bases at J, leaving 17 bases unmatched. The CDR3 has 18 amino acids. The CDR3, as DNA: TGTGCCAGCAGCCGCCACAGGGGGACACCCCGAGAAAACTATGGCTACACCTTC. Translated: CASSRHRGTPRENYGYTF.

The chain uses TRBV5-8 and TRBJ1-1; no definite D call. This CDR3 is 14 amino acids long. V was clipped by 4 bases and J by 3 bases, with 13 bases between them. Germline V lookup: CDR1 SGHTS, CDR2 YDEGEE. In DNA, the CDR3 is TGTGCCAGCAGCGTAGCCCCGAGGGACACTGAAGCTTTCTTT. Protein product: CASSVAPRDTEAFF.

J is TRBJ1-3 and V is TRBV5-5; D is undetermined. Germline CDR1 reads SGHKS; CDR2 reads YYEKEE (reference sequence). CDR3 length equals 14 residues. Deletions cut 1 base from V and 0 bases from J, with 5 bases between. This chain's CDR3 is CASSLWSSGNTIYF. For the CDR3, the DNA is TGTGCCAGCAGCTTGTGGAGCTCTGGAAACACCATATATTTT.

This clone was recorded a few times. The chain carries TRBV6-2 or TRBV6-3 and TRBJ2-1; 7 nucleotides match TRBD1. The V and J ends lost 5 bases and 2 bases, in that order; junction bases with no gene match: 9. The CDR3 sequence is 16 residues long. CDR1 MNHEY and CDR2 SVGEGT come from the germline V gene. The CDR3 spells CASSTRQGMTYNEQFF. The CDR3 DNA reads as TGTGCCAGCAGTACCCGACAGGGAATGACCTACAATGAGCAGTTCTTC.

The genes are TRBV7-2 and TRBJ2-1, with TRBD2 identical over 8 bases. Per the germline V gene, CDR1 is SGHTA and CDR2 is FQGNSA. This CDR3 comprises 16 residues. J was trimmed by 6 bases and V by 4 bases; bases with no gene match: 11. The CDR3 sequence: CASSSGWRGEANEQFF. The CDR3 DNA follows: TGTGCCAGCAGCTCCGGGTGGCGGGGGGAAGCCAATGAGCAGTTCTTC.

Ten or more counts support this clone. The chain is built from TRBV20-1 and TRBJ1-3; D uncertain. Trimming took off 3 bases at V and 3 bases at J, with 6 bases between the two ends. Per germline, CDR1 DFQATT and CDR2 SNEGSKA (reference sequence). The CDR3 contains 12 residues. The CDR3 spells CSASTSGNTIYF. The CDR3 DNA reads as TGCAGTGCTAGTACAAGTGGAAACACCATATATTTT.

The chain recombines TRBV9 with TRBJ2-2, with D uncertain. With 4 bases removed from V and 1 base from J, the gap between germline ends came to 8 bases. This CDR3 contains 14 residues. Germline CDR1 reads SGDLS; CDR2 reads YYNGEE. The CDR3 bases are TGTGCCAGCAGCCCTACTCAGAACACCGGGGAGCTGTTTTTT. It is translated as CASSPTQNTGELFF.

The genes are TRBV11-2 and TRBJ2-1; 9 bases align to TRBD2. V dropped 1 base and J dropped 5; count of bases not matched to a gene: 12. Germline CDR1 is SGHAT and CDR2 is FQNNGV. This CDR3 contains 18 residues. CDR3 nucleotides: TGTGCCAGCAGCTTAGGTTCTCGGGGACTAGCCCCCAACAATGAGCAGTTCTTC. It yields the protein CASSLGSRGLAPNNEQFF.

The rearrangement links TRBV19 to TRBJ1-2; D may be TRBD1 (6 bases). V lost 5 bases, J lost 3 bases, and 10 bases lay in between. From germline, CDR1 is LNHDA and CDR2 SQIVND (reference sequence). The CDR3 consists of 13 residues. In nucleotides, the CDR3 is TGTGCCAGTAGTCGACAGGCAGACTATGGCTACACCTTC. Protein: CASSRQADYGYTF.

This rearrangement joins TRBV11-2 to TRBJ2-5; D perhaps matches TRBD2 (6 bases). V was cut by 5 bases and J by 5 bases, with 18 bases left in between. The CDR3 is 15 residues long. The germline V gene encodes CDR1 SGHAT and CDR2 FQNNGV. The chain's CDR3 is CASSGAGSTGETQYF. As DNA, the CDR3 is TGTGCCAGCAGCGGAGCGGGCTCTACGGGCGAGACCCAGTACTTC.